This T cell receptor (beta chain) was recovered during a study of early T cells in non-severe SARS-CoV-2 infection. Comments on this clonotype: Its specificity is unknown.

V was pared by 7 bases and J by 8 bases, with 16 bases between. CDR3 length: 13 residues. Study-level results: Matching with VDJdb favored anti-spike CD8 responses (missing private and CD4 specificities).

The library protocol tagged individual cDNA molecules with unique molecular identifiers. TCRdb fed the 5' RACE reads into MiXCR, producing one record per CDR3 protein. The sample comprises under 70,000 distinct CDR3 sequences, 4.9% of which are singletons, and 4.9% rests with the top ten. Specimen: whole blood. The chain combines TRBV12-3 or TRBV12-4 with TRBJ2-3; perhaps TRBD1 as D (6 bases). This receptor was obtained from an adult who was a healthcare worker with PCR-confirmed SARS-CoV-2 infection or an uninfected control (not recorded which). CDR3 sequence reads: CASTPRTVSTQYF. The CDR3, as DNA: TGTGCCAGCACTCCTCGGACAGTCTCTACGCAGTATTTT.